Presented here are 20 T cell receptor beta chains from one specimen sequenced in a study of blood T cell repertoires in COVID-19. Data came from immunoSEQ multiplex PCR; TCRdb stores just in-frame clones and leaves some out. The table includes about 120,000 clones, around 80% detected once. Sequencing was performed on peripheral blood. All receptors come from a woman of 80 years or more with acute or convalescent COVID-19.

The genes are TRBV5-1 and TRBJ2-7, with D possibly matching TRBD1 (6 bases). Germline CDR1 and CDR2: SGHRS and YFSETQ. Trimming removed 1 base at V and 3 bases at J, with 11 bases between. This CDR3 is 14 amino acids long. DNA of the CDR3: TGCGCCAGCAGCTTGTCAGGGGACGGCTACGAGCAGTACTTC. Its translation is CASSLSGDGYEQYF.

This clone showed up just a few times. The chain carries TRBV5-1 and TRBJ2-3; 7 bases agree with TRBD1. The trim removed 0 bases at V and 3 bases at J, leaving 4 bases unmatched. CDR3 length equals 15 residues. Germline CDR1 reads SGHRS; CDR2 reads YFSETQ. CDR3 residues: CASSLVQGVTDTQYF. The CDR3 DNA follows: TGCGCCAGCAGCTTGGTGCAGGGGGTAACAGATACGCAGTATTTT.

V gene TRBV5-1 combines with J gene TRBJ2-3; 8 bases are shared with TRBD2. CDR3 size: 14 residues. From germline, CDR1 is SGHRS and CDR2 YFSETQ. The trim removed 5 bases at V and 2 bases at J, leaving 4 bases unmatched. CDR3 DNA sequence: TGCGCCAGCAGGCGGCGGGGGGACACAGATACGCAGTATTTT. Protein product: CASRRRGDTDTQYF.

This clone was counted between two and nine times. The gene calls are TRBV4-1 and TRBJ1-4, with a possible D match to TRBD1 (5 bases). CDR1 and CDR2 from the germline V gene are MGHRA and YSYEKL. The CDR3 is made up of 17 amino acids. Trimming pared 0 bases from V and 0 bases from J, leaving 11 bases between. As DNA, the CDR3 is TGCGCCAGCAGCCAAGACCCCGACAGTGCAACTAATGAAAAACTGTTTTTT. Translated, it gives CASSQDPDSATNEKLFF.

This rearrangement joins TRBV9 to TRBJ2-1; a weak D match, TRBD2 (6 bases). Germline loops: CDR1 SGDLS, CDR2 YYNGEE. Between the trimmed V and J ends, which lost 1 base and 0 bases, there was a span of 14 bases. The CDR3 contains 17 residues. The CDR3 DNA sequence: TGTGCCAGCAGCGTAAGTTCCCTGGGGGGCTCCTACAATGAGCAGTTCTTC. It encodes CASSVSSLGGSYNEQFF.

This clone was seen only a few times. V is TRBV5-1 and J is TRBJ1-1; TRBD1 matches 8 bases. This CDR3 has 17 residues. Germline V gene sequence: CDR1 SGHRS, CDR2 YFSETQ. J was trimmed by 1 base and V by 4 bases; bases with no gene match: 12. DNA for the CDR3: TGCGCCAGCAGCAACGGACAGGGACAAGCCGGGAACACTGAAGCTTTCTTT. This sequence encodes CASSNGQGQAGNTEAFF.

For the CDR3, the DNA is TGTGCCACCAGTGTTGGTCGACTAGCGGGAAAATCGAACACCGGGGAGCTGTTTTTT. This codes for CATSVGRLAGKSNTGELFF. The chain has TRBV24-1 and TRBJ2-2; 11 bases are a match to TRBD2. This CDR3 region has 19 residues. The V and J ends lost 5 bases and 0 bases, in that order; junction bases with no gene match: 10. Germline CDR1 KGHDR, CDR2 SFDVKD.

The chain joins TRBV18 to TRBJ2-7; D possibly corresponds to TRBD1 (6 bases). Germline CDR1 reads KGHSH; CDR2 reads LQKENI. CDR3 length: 15 amino acids. Trimming shortened V by 5 bases and J by 0 bases, and 14 bases separated the two germline ends. CDR3 residues: CASSDGGLSSYEQYF. For the CDR3, the DNA is TGTGCCAGCTCAGATGGGGGCTTGAGCTCCTACGAGCAGTACTTC. The whole variable domain, remainder taken from reference TRBV18 and TRBJ2-7, is NAGVMQNPRHLVRRRGQEARLRCSPMKGHSHVYWYRQLPEEGLKFMVYLQKENIIDESGMPKERFSAEFPKEGPSILRIQQVVRGDSAAYFCASSDGGLSSYEQYFGPGTRLTVT.

The CDR3 coding sequence is TGTGCCAGCAGCACTGGGGGGGTTAAGCCCTATGGCTACACCTTC. It is translated as CASSTGGVKPYGYTF. J is TRBJ1-2 and V is TRBV28; tentatively, D is TRBD1 (5 bases). Looked up from germline, CDR1 is MDHEN and CDR2 is SYDVKM. The CDR3 covers 15 residues. Trimming pared 6 bases from V and 4 bases from J, leaving 18 bases between.

The chain combines TRBV5-6 with TRBJ1-2; 7 nucleotides agree with TRBD1. Per germline, CDR1 SGHDT and CDR2 YYEEEE. V was clipped by 4 bases and J by 2 bases; unmatched bases: 2. This CDR3 comprises 13 residues. This chain's CDR3 is CASSRQGNYGYTF. The CDR3 coding sequence is TGTGCCAGCAGCCGACAGGGCAACTATGGCTACACCTTC.

J is TRBJ2-3 and V is TRBV30; perhaps TRBD1 as D (5 bases). Germline V gene sequence: CDR1 GTSNPN, CDR2 SVGIG (reference sequence). The V gene lost 0 bases and the J gene lost 6 bases, with 13 bases spanning the gap. The CDR3 spans 14 residues. The CDR3 DNA sequence: TGTGCCTGGAGTGTTGCTGGGGCAAAGGATACGCAGTATTTT. This gives the protein CAWSVAGAKDTQYF.

The chain joins TRBV3-1 (or the pseudogene TRBV3-2) to TRBJ1-6; a possible D gene is TRBD1 (6 bases). Germline CDR1 LGHDT, CDR2 YNNKEL (reference sequence). The CDR3 runs to 15 residues. V lost 8 bases and J lost 6, with 17 bases in between. CDR3 sequence (DNA): TGTGCCAGCGGGGACACCGGGGTGGCTAATTCACCCCTCCACTTT. Translating it yields CASGDTGVANSPLHF.

The V and J genes are TRBV18 and TRBJ1-5; D is unclear. V was shortened by 4 bases and J by 3 bases, with 13 bases between the two germline ends. Germline V gene lookup returns CDR1 KGHSH and CDR2 LQKENI. This CDR3 is 15 amino acids long. CDR3 sequence: CASSREGLPNQPQHF. In DNA form, the CDR3 reads TGTGCCAGCTCACGAGAGGGTTTGCCCAATCAGCCCCAGCATTTT.

V is TRBV27 and J is TRBJ1-1; D is perhaps TRBD1 (6 bases). Trimming stripped 2 bases from V and 1 base from J, with 14 bases between. This CDR3 is 16 amino acids long. CDR1 and CDR2 from the germline V gene are MNHEY and SMNVEV (reference sequence). Here the CDR3 reads CASSLALGHRNTEAFF. CDR3 sequence (DNA): TGTGCCAGCAGTTTAGCTCTGGGACACCGGAACACTGAAGCTTTCTTT.

The rearrangement uses TRBV10-3 and TRBJ2-1; 8 bases agree with TRBD1. The CDR3 extends over 12 amino acids. V lost 10 bases to trimming and J lost 8 bases; unmatched junction nucleotides: 7. Germline V gene sequence: CDR1 ENHRY, CDR2 SYGVKD. This CDR3 is CATGQGIDEQFF. CDR3 bases: TGTGCCACCGGACAGGGAATCGATGAGCAGTTCTTC.

The rearrangement uses TRBV21-1 and TRBJ2-2; the table calls TRBD1, which could not be checked here. TRBV21-1 is a pseudogene locus. The CDR3 loop spans 15 amino acids. CDR3 coding DNA: TGTGCCAGCAGAGGACAGGGTAGTAAGACCGGGGAGCTGTTTTTT. Protein: CASRGQGSKTGELFF.

The chain employs TRBV7-3 and TRBJ1-2, with D hard to call. CDR1 and CDR2 from the germline V gene are SGHTA and FQGTGA. The germline V and J ends were trimmed by 0 bases and 7 bases, with 12 bases remaining between them. CDR3 length: 14 amino acids. CDR3 DNA: TGTGCCAGCAGCTTAACGCCCCAGGTGACTGGCTACACCTTC. It encodes CASSLTPQVTGYTF. Full variable domain (outside the CDR3, taken from reference TRBV7-3 and TRBJ1-2): GAGVSQTPSNKVTEKGKYVELRCDPISGHTALYWYRQSLGQGPEFLIYFQGTGAADDSGLPNDRFFAVRPEGSVSTLKIQRTERGDSAVYLCASSLTPQVTGYTFGSGTRLTVV.

This clone was counted a single time. The V gene is TRBV18, the J gene TRBJ1-1, with 9 positions matching TRBD1. Germline loops: CDR1 KGHSH, CDR2 LQKENI. The CDR3 sequence is 16 residues long. With 6 bases clipped from V and 5 bases from J, the junction kept 13 bases outside the gene matches. The CDR3 bases are TGTGCCAGCTCCCCCCAGCCTGGACAGGGGTGGACTGAAGCTTTCTTT. Translated: CASSPQPGQGWTEAFF.

The rearrangement links TRBV9 to TRBJ2-5; 9 bases match TRBD2. J gave up 4 bases and V 1 base, and 11 bases lay outside the gene matches. CDR3 length equals 17 residues. Germline values: CDR1 SGDLS, CDR2 YYNGEE. The DNA of the CDR3 is TGTGCCAGCAGCGTAAGGGCTGGATTAGCGGGAGTAGAGACCCAGTACTTC. It encodes CASSVRAGLAGVETQYF.

This chain uses TRBV7-2 with TRBJ2-3; 9 bases match TRBD1. Germline assignment: CDR1 SGHTA and CDR2 FQGNSA. The CDR3 length is 15 residues. J was trimmed by 5 bases and V by 6 bases; bases with no gene match: 9. In DNA, the CDR3 is TGTGCCAGCAGGGGACTCTCGGGACAGGGAGATACGCAGTATTTT. Translation: CASRGLSGQGDTQYF.